A selection of T cell receptor beta chains follows, all from one sample in a study of blood T cell repertoires in COVID-19. TCRdb's copy holds only in-frame clones and misses some; the assay was immunoSEQ multiplex PCR. The top ten clones hold around 15% of a sample with hundreds of thousands of clones, just over 85% of them seen once. The specimen was PBMCs or T cells enriched from blood (not recorded which). The receptor source for this set is a man younger than 35 who had recovered from COVID-19. Each CDR3 is given with its conserved first and last residue. The order of the fields is J gene, D gene, CDR3 length, V gene, clone size, CDR3 DNA, CDR3 protein. The D gene is left open where the match is weak. Expanded clones are given a class, and other clones once, few, many or no size at all.

TRBJ1-1,TRBD1,13,TRBV29-1,-,TGCAGCGTAGAGACAGGGGGCCGCACTGAAGCTTTCTTT,CSVETGGRTEAFF
TRBJ1-1,TRBD1,14,TRBV24-1,-,TGTGCCACCACCGGGACAGATGGTTCCCCTGAAGCTTTCTTT,CATTGTDGSPEAFF
TRBJ1-6,-,14,TRBV14,few,TGTGCCAGCAGCCAAGACAGGGGTAATTCACCCCTCCACTTT,CASSQDRGNSPLHF
TRBJ2-7,TRBD1,16,TRBV9,few,TGTGCCAGCAGCCCAATCCCGGGACAGGGGAGGTACGAGCAGTACTTC,CASSPIPGQGRYEQYF
TRBJ2-1,-,15,TRBV5-8,-,TGTGCCAGCAGCTTGGGGGGGGGCAGATTATATGAGCAGTTCTTC,CASSLGGGRLYEQFF
TRBJ2-5,TRBD2,14,TRBV7-2,-,TGTGCCAGCAGCGTAGCGGGAGGCCAAGAGACCCAGTACTTC,CASSVAGGQETQYF
TRBJ2-1,-,15,TRBV7-9,-,TGTGCCAGCAGCTCGCACTATAGCTCCTACAATGAGCAGTTCTTC,CASSSHYSSYNEQFF
TRBJ1-4,TRBD1,18,TRBV6-1,-,TGTGCCAGCAGTGAATCGGGACAGGACTACCTCTGGTATGAAAAACTGTTTTTT,CASSESGQDYLWYEKLFF
TRBJ2-1,-,13,TRBV11-1,-,TGTGCCAGCAGCTTACCGTCCTACAATGAGCAGTTCTTC,CASSLPSYNEQFF
TRBJ1-2,TRBD1,15,TRBV2,-,TGTGCCAGCAGTAGTACAGGGGGCTCAAACTATGGCTACACCTTC,CASSSTGGSNYGYTF
TRBJ1-6,-,16,TRBV14,-,TGTGCCAGCAGCACTAACTCCTGGCCGTTTTATTCACCCCTCCACTTT,CASSTNSWPFYSPLHF
TRBJ1-1,TRBD1,15,TRBV6-5,-,TGTGCCAGCAGTTACAATACAGGGGGCGGAACTGAAGCTTTCTTT,CASSYNTGGGTEAFF
TRBJ2-1,-,15,TRBV24-1,-,TGTGCCACCAGTCAGGACATCGCCTCCTACAATGAGCAGTTCTTC,CATSQDIASYNEQFF
TRBJ2-1,TRBD2,19,TRBV10-2,-,TGCGCCAGCAGTGAGAGGGGACTAGCGGGGGCCCAATCCTACAATGAGCAGTTCTTC,CASSERGLAGAQSYNEQFF
TRBJ2-1,TRBD2,15,TRBV10-3,-,TGTGCCATCAGTGAGTCTGTAAGCGGGGAGAAAGAGCAGTTCTTC,CAISESVSGEKEQFF
TRBJ1-5,-,14,TRBV2,-,TGTGCCAGCCAAACAGGGTTTGACGGTCAGCCCCAGCATTTT,CASQTGFDGQPQHF
TRBJ1-5,-,15,TRBV5-1,-,TGCGCCAGCAGCTTGGAGTCGGGAGGAAATCAGCCCCAGCATTTT,CASSLESGGNQPQHF
TRBJ2-3,-,14,TRBV10-1,-,TGCGCCAGCAGTGATGTAGCGGCTATGGATACGCAGTATTTT,CASSDVAAMDTQYF
TRBJ2-5,TRBD1,16,TRBV5-6,-,TGTGCCAGCAGTGACCTGGGACAGGGAGTGCAAGAGACCCAGTACTTC,CASSDLGQGVQETQYF
TRBJ2-2,-,15,TRBV18,-,TGTGCCAGCTCACCACCGGGCCTCGACACCGGGGAGCTGTTTTTT,CASSPPGLDTGELFF
TRBJ2-5,-,11,TRBV7-9,-,TGTGCCAGCAGCCGTTCAGGGACCCAGTACTTC,CASSRSGTQYF
TRBJ2-3,TRBD1,16,TRBV7-8,-,TGTGCCAGCAGCTTAGCGGACAGGGCTAGCACAGATACGCAGTATTTT,CASSLADRASTDTQYF
TRBJ1-1,-,14,TRBV13,few,TGTGCCAGCAGCCCTCGGGGAGAGAACACTGAAGCTTTCTTT,CASSPRGENTEAFF
TRBJ1-5,-,14,TRBV7-2,once,TGTGCCAGCAGCTTAGTGGGGGCGGGTCAGCCCCAGCATTTT,CASSLVGAGQPQHF
TRBJ2-6,TRBD1,16,TRBV5-5,-,TGTGCCAGCAGCCGACAGGGGAGTCCCGGGGCCAACGTCCTGACTTTC,CASSRQGSPGANVLTF